The clone carrying this TCR beta chain occurred many times. Its antigen remains unidentified. This specimen comes from a study of CD8 T cells in ankylosing spondylitis. Generation of TCR beta libraries employed quantitative 5'-RACE incorporating molecular barcodes. TCRdb passed the 5' RACE reads through MiXCR, listing each CDR3 protein once. Of around 320,000 distinct CDR3 sequences detected, less than 25% appear once; the ten largest clones hold 3.5%. Overall study findings and caveats: Peripheral blood samples showed relatively rare disease-linked clones, and these clones were CD8+. Disease-linked clones reportedly concentrated significantly in matched ankylosing spondylitis synovial fluid. The study identified a TCR beta motif of eight highly homologous variants that appeared characteristic of ankylosing spondylitis blood.

The specimen sequenced was blood, either unsorted or a sorted T cell fraction (not recorded which). This receptor was obtained from a female donor with ankylosing spondylitis or in good health (not recorded which).

CDR3 nucleotides: TGTGCCATCAGTGATGGGGGGATTAATGAGCAGTTCTTC. Translated: CAISDGGINEQFF. V gene TRBV10-3 combines with J gene TRBJ2-1, with D possibly being TRBD2 (6 bases). The V end was cut by 3 bases, the J end by 7 bases, with 10 bases between. CDR3 size: 13 residues. Germline loops: CDR1 ENHRY, CDR2 SYGVKD.